Listed below are T cell receptor beta chains from one sample, sequenced in a study of T cells after yellow fever vaccination. One entry per CDR3 protein, called by TCRdb with MiXCR from the 5' RACE reads. The table records 55,000 or so distinct CDR3 sequences, around 7% of them present only once. This specimen consisted of CD8+ T cells not binding an NS4B(214-222) dextramer, sorted from PBMCs, obtained around 45 days after the first yellow fever vaccination. The receptor set was obtained from a young man who received the YFV17D yellow fever vaccine. Each CDR3 is given without its conserved first and last residue. Each record gives: D gene, J gene, V gene, CDR3 protein. A D gene is named only where the DNA matches it firmly.

D: NA
J: TRBJ1-4
V: TRBV12-3/TRBV12-4
CDR3: ASSLALRGGLNEKLF

D: NA
J: TRBJ2-1
V: TRBV29-1
CDR3: SGSNGGNEQF

D: NA
J: TRBJ2-7
V: TRBV21-1
CDR3: ASSKGWDRVNEQY

D: TRBD1
J: TRBJ2-5
V: TRBV15
CDR3: ATSSRDRVGETQY

D: TRBD1
J: TRBJ2-2
V: TRBV7-2
CDR3: ASSITGGEELF

D: NA
J: TRBJ2-3
V: TRBV20-1
CDR3: SAPPIDPDTQY

D: NA
J: TRBJ2-2
V: TRBV7-8
CDR3: ASSLASTGTGELF

D: NA
J: TRBJ2-7
V: TRBV20-1
CDR3: SARDISEPDYEQY

D: NA
J: TRBJ2-2
V: TRBV7-6
CDR3: ASSLSGGYTGELF

D: NA
J: TRBJ2-2
V: TRBV3-1
CDR3: ASSQRPGVSTGELF

D: TRBD2
J: TRBJ2-7
V: TRBV7-8
CDR3: ASSSAGTSDLLRDVPYEQY

D: NA
J: TRBJ1-2
V: TRBV27
CDR3: ASSPCLRPGIPT

D: TRBD2
J: TRBJ2-3
V: TRBV12-3/TRBV12-4
CDR3: ASSPAGGAPDTQY

D: TRBD1
J: TRBJ1-1
V: TRBV3-1
CDR3: ASSQKQGGTEAF

D: NA
J: TRBJ2-1
V: TRBV24-1
CDR3: ATSDRSSYNEQF

D: NA
J: TRBJ2-3
V: TRBV7-8
CDR3: ASSLGEGPTDTQY

D: NA
J: TRBJ2-1
V: TRBV4-3
CDR3: ASSQDPWGGAYNEQF

D: TRBD2
J: TRBJ2-5
V: TRBV2
CDR3: ASSTRWGAGGQETQY

D: NA
J: TRBJ1-3
V: TRBV7-9
CDR3: ASSLAPLDWGGNTIY

D: NA
J: TRBJ2-2
V: TRBV19
CDR3: ASSQVTGELF

D: NA
J: TRBJ2-2
V: TRBV5-6
CDR3: ASSLQGATGELF

D: TRBD1
J: TRBJ1-1
V: TRBV12-3/TRBV12-4
CDR3: ASSGTGWPEKAF

D: TRBD2
J: TRBJ2-1
V: TRBV7-2
CDR3: ASSLPGLPAGDYEQF

D: TRBD1
J: TRBJ2-6
V: TRBV7-6
CDR3: ASRHRQGIYSGANVLT

D: NA
J: TRBJ2-1
V: TRBV10-3
CDR3: AISEGPGALPSEQF

D: TRBD1
J: TRBJ1-3
V: TRBV12-3/TRBV12-4
CDR3: ASTRPGTGSGNTIY

D: TRBD2
J: TRBJ2-2
V: TRBV20-1
CDR3: SARDGLAGDTGELF

D: NA
J: TRBJ2-3
V: TRBV10-3
CDR3: AISVGQGSDTQY

D: NA
J: TRBJ2-3
V: TRBV20-1
CDR3: SARGHGESTDTQY

D: NA
J: TRBJ1-1
V: TRBV7-6
CDR3: ASSAGTNTEAF

D: NA
J: TRBJ1-1
V: TRBV4-1
CDR3: ASSQAPGTTEAF

D: NA
J: TRBJ2-5
V: TRBV5-4
CDR3: ASSLLGARETQY

D: NA
J: TRBJ2-7
V: TRBV11-2
CDR3: ASSLGQGLSYEQY

D: NA
J: TRBJ2-7
V: TRBV11-1
CDR3: ASSPERGGLNEQY

D: TRBD2
J: TRBJ2-7
V: TRBV20-1
CDR3: SARRRGAYEQY

D: TRBD1
J: TRBJ2-7
V: TRBV6-1
CDR3: ASSEGTGGATSYEQY

D: NA
J: TRBJ2-7
V: TRBV5-1
CDR3: ASSLLEGNEQY

D: NA
J: TRBJ1-1
V: TRBV7-6
CDR3: ASSLEWGGTEAF

D: NA
J: TRBJ1-1
V: TRBV4-1
CDR3: ASSQEGTLVGTEAF

D: TRBD2
J: TRBJ2-2
V: TRBV12-3/TRBV12-4
CDR3: ASSTSGGTGELF

D: TRBD1
J: TRBJ1-3
V: TRBV4-3
CDR3: ASSQTGAPSSGNTIY

D: NA
J: TRBJ1-1
V: TRBV13
CDR3: ASSPGRNPQGHTEAF

D: NA
J: TRBJ2-2
V: TRBV24-1
CDR3: ATSDESRTSGELF

D: TRBD2
J: TRBJ2-1
V: TRBV9
CDR3: ASSVGGGAIYNEQF

D: NA
J: TRBJ2-2
V: TRBV29-1
CDR3: SVGWEGATRWTGELF

D: TRBD2
J: TRBJ2-1
V: TRBV7-9
CDR3: ASSLTGGLLGEQF

D: NA
J: TRBJ2-2
V: TRBV7-6
CDR3: ASSLAPAKGELF

D: NA
J: TRBJ2-1
V: TRBV7-6
CDR3: ASSLFIHNEQF

D: NA
J: TRBJ1-1
V: TRBV7-9
CDR3: ASSSGQNTEAF

D: TRBD1
J: TRBJ2-7
V: TRBV5-1
CDR3: ASSPGQASYEQY

D: NA
J: TRBJ1-5
V: TRBV27
CDR3: ASSHGYSNQPQH

D: NA
J: TRBJ1-6
V: TRBV4-1
CDR3: ASSPVPGANSPLH

D: NA
J: TRBJ2-5
V: TRBV5-6
CDR3: ASSGIAVGEETQY

D: NA
J: TRBJ2-1
V: TRBV5-1
CDR3: ASSLVQVNNNEQF

D: TRBD2
J: TRBJ2-1
V: TRBV4-2
CDR3: ASSQDGTSGYNEQF

D: NA
J: TRBJ2-6
V: TRBV6-1
CDR3: ASSATFFRLNVLT

D: TRBD1
J: TRBJ1-1
V: TRBV6-1
CDR3: ASSPDRVAEAF